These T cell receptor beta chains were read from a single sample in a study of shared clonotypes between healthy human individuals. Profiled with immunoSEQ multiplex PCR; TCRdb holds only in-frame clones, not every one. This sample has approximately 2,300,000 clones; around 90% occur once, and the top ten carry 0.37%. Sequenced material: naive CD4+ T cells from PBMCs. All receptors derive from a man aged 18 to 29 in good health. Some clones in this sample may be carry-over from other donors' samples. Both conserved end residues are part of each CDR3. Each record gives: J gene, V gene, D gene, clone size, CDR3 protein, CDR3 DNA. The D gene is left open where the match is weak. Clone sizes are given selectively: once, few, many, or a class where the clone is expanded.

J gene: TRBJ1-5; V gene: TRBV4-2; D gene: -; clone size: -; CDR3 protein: CASSPTSGTPNQPQHF; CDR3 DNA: TGTGCCAGCAGCCCAACATCCGGGACACCAAATCAGCCCCAGCATTTT
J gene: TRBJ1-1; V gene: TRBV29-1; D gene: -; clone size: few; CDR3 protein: CSVTDTYTEAFF; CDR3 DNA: TGCAGCGTCACAGACACGTACACTGAAGCTTTCTTT
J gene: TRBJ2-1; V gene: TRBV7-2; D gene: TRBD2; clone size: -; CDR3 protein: CASSFSSGSYYEQFF; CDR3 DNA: TGTGCCAGCAGCTTCTCCAGCGGGAGTTACTATGAGCAGTTCTTC
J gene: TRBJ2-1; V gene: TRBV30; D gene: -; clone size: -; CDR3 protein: CARTVNNEQFF; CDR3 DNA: TGTGCGCGGACAGTTAACAATGAGCAGTTCTTC
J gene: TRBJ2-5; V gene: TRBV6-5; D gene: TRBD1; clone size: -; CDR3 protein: CASRRDSTQETQYF; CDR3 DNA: TGTGCCAGCAGGAGGGACAGTACACAAGAGACCCAGTACTTC
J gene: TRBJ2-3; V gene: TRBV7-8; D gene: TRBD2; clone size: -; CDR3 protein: CASSQRLAGGGDTQYF; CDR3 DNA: TGTGCCAGCAGCCAAAGACTAGCGGGAGGTGGAGATACGCAGTATTTT
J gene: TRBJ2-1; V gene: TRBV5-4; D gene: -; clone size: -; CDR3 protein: CASSLDGRGLGEQFF; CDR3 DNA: TGTGCCAGCAGCTTGGACGGGCGGGGGCTGGGTGAGCAGTTCTTC
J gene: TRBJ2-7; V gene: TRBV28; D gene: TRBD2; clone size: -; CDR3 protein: CASSSIAGGGYEQYF; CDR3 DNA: TGTGCCAGCAGTTCGATAGCGGGAGGCGGCTACGAGCAGTACTTC
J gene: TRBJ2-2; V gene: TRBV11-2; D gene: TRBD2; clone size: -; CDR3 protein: CASSLPSGRLKANTGELFF; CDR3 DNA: TGTGCCAGCAGCTTACCTAGCGGGAGATTAAAAGCGAACACCGGGGAGCTGTTTTTT
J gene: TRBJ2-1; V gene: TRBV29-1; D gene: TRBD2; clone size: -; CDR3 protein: CSATLAGGANEQFF; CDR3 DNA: TGCAGCGCCACACTAGCGGGAGGAGCCAATGAGCAGTTCTTC
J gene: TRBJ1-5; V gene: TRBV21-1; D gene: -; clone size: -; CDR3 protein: CASSRSFPQFNQPQHF; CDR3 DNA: TGTGCCAGCAGCAGATCCTTCCCCCAGTTTAATCAGCCCCAGCATTTT
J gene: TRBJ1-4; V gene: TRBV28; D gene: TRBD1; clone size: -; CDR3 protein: CASSFWGQGGEKLFF; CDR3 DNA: TGTGCCAGCAGCTTTTGGGGACAGGGGGGTGAAAAACTGTTTTTT
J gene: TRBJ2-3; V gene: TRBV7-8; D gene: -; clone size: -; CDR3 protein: CASSSWAGPSTDTQYF; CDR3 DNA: TGTGCCAGCAGCTCGTGGGCAGGCCCTAGCACAGATACGCAGTATTTT
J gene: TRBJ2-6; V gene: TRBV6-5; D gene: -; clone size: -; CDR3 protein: CASSYSRQAGANVLTF; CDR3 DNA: TGTGCCAGCAGTTACTCGAGGCAGGCTGGGGCCAACGTCCTGACTTTC
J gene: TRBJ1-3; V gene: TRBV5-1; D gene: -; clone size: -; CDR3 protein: CASSPPGSGNTIYF; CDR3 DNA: TGCGCCAGCAGCCCCCCCGGCTCTGGAAACACCATATATTTT
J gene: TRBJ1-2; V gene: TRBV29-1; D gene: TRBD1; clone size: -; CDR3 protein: CSVDRRQGGYGYTF; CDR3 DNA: TGCAGCGTTGACCGAAGACAGGGGGGCTATGGCTACACCTTC
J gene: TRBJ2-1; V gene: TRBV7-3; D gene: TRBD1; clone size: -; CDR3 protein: CATSRGQRFNEQFF; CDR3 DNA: TGTGCCACCTCCCGGGGACAGCGTTTCAATGAGCAGTTCTTC
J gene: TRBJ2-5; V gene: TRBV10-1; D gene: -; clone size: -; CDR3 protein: CASSGLQETQYF; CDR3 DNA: TGCGCCAGCAGTGGCTTACAAGAGACCCAGTACTTC
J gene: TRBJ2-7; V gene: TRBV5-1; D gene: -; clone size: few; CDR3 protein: CASSTVYRYEQYF; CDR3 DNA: TGCGCCAGCAGCACTGTATATCGGTACGAGCAGTACTTC
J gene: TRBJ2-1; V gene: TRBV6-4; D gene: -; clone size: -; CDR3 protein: CASSDREKRQFF; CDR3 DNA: TGTGCCAGCAGTGACAGGGAGAAACGCCAGTTCTTC
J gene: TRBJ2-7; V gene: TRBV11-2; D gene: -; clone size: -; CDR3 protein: CASSLDRQGGRYEQYF; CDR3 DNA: TGTGCCAGCAGCTTAGACAGACAGGGAGGTCGCTACGAGCAGTACTTC
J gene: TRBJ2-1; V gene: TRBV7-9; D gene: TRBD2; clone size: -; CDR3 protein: CASSVAGGSDEQFF; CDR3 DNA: TGTGCCAGCAGCGTAGCGGGAGGTTCCGATGAGCAGTTCTTC
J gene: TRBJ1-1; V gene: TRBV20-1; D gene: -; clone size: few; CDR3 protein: CSARRLSEAFF; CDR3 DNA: TGCAGTGCTAGGAGACTATCTGAAGCTTTCTTT
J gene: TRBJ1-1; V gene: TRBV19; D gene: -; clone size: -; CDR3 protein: CASSTRQRTEAFF; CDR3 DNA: TGTGCCAGTAGTACCCGACAGCGAACTGAAGCTTTCTTT
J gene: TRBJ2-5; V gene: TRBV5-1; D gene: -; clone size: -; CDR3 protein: CASSPLSQETQYF; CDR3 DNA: TGCGCCAGCAGCCCTCTAAGTCAAGAGACCCAGTACTTC
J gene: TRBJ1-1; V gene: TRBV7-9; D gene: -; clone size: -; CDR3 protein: CASSIGTNTEAFF; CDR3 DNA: TGTGCCAGCAGCATAGGGACGAACACTGAAGCTTTCTTT
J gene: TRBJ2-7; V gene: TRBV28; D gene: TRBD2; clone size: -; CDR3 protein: CASSLWALAATGTEQYF; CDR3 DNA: TGTGCCAGCAGTTTATGGGCCCTAGCGGCCACTGGTACCGAGCAGTACTTC
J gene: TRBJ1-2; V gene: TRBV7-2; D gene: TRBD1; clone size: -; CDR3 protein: CASSWDRVNYGYTF; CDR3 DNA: TGTGCCAGCAGCTGGGACAGGGTTAACTATGGCTACACCTTC
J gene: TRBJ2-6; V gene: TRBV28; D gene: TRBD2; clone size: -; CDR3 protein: CASSSPGGSGANVLTF; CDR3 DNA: TGTGCCAGCAGTTCCCCCGGGGGGTCTGGGGCCAACGTCCTGACTTTC
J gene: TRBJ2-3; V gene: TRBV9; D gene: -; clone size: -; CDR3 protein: CASQGSGTDTQYF; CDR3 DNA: TGTGCCAGCCAGGGAAGCGGCACAGATACGCAGTATTTT
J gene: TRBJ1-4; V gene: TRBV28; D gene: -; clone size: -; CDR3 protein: CASSWATEKLFF; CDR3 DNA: TGTGCCAGCAGTTGGGCGACGGAGAAACTGTTTTTT
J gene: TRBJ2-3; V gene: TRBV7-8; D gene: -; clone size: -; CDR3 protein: CASSLGSGLPTDTQYF; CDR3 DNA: TGTGCCAGCAGCTTAGGGTCTGGCCTACCCACAGATACGCAGTATTTT
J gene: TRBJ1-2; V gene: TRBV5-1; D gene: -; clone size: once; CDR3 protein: CASSWQGPNNYGYTF; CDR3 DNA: TGCGCCAGCAGCTGGCAGGGGCCCAATAACTATGGCTACACCTTC
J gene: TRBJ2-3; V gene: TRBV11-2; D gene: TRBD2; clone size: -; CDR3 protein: CASSLDRTSGSRDTQYF; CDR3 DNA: TGTGCCAGCAGCTTAGATCGGACTAGCGGGAGTCGAGATACGCAGTATTTT
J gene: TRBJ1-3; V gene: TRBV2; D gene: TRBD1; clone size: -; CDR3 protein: CASSRTGTGNTIYF; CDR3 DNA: TGTGCCAGCAGTAGGACAGGGACTGGAAACACCATATATTTT
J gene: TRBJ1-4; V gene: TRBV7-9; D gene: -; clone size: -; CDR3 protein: CASSPVGGATEKLFF; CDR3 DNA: TGTGCCAGCAGCCCGGTCGGGGGGGCAACTGAAAAACTGTTTTTT
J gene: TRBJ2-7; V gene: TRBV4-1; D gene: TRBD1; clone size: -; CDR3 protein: CASSQDWTGVYEQYF; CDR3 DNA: TGCGCCAGCAGCCAAGACTGGACAGGGGTCTACGAGCAGTACTTC
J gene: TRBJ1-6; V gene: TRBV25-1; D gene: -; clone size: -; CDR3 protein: CASRDGDNSPLHF; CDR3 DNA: TGTGCCAGCCGGGACGGCGATAATTCACCCCTCCACTTT
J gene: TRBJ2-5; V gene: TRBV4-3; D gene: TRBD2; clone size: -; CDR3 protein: CASSRGLAPYQETQYF; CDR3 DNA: TGCGCCAGCAGTCGAGGACTAGCTCCGTACCAAGAGACCCAGTACTTC
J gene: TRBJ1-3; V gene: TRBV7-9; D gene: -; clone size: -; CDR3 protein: CASRPSEVGNTIYF; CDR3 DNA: TGTGCCAGCAGACCCAGCGAGGTCGGAAACACCATATATTTT
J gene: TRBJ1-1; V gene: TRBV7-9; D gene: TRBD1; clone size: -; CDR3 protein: CASSSTLQGAENTEAFF; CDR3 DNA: TGTGCCAGCAGCTCGACCCTCCAGGGGGCGGAGAACACTGAAGCTTTCTTT
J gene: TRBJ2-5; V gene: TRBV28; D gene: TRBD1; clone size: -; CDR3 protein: CASSQTGSLETQYF; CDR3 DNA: TGTGCCAGCAGTCAGACAGGGTCGTTAGAGACCCAGTACTTC